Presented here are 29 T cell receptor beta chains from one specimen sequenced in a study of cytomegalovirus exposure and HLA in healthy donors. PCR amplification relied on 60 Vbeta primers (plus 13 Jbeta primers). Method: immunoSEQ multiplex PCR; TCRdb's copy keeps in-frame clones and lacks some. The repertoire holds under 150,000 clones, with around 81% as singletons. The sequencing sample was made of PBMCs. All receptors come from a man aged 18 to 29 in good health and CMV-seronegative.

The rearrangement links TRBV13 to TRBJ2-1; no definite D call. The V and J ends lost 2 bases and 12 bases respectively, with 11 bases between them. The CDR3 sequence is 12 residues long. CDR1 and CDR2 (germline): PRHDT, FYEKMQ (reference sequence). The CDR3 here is CASSLYGLGQFF. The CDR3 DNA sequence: TGTGCCAGCAGCTTATACGGGTTAGGGCAGTTCTTC.

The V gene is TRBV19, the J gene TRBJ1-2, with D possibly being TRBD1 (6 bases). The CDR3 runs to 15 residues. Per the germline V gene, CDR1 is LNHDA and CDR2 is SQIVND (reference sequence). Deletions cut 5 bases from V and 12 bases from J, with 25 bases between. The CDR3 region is CASSLMVGALGPHTF. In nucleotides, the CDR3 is TGTGCCAGTAGTTTAATGGTGGGGGCCCTCGGACCTCACACCTTC.

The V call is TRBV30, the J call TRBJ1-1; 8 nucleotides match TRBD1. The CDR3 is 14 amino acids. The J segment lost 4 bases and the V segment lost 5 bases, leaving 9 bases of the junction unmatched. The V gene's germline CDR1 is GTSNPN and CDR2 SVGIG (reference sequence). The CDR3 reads CAWGGTGRTTEAFF. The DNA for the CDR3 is TGTGCCTGGGGGGGGACAGGCCGGACCACTGAAGCTTTCTTT.

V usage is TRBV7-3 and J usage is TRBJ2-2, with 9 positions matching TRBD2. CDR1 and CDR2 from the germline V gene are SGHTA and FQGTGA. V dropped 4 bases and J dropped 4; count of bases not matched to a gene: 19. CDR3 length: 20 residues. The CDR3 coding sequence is TGTGCCAGCAGCTCTCACCTATTTGCGGGGGGGCAAGAGGGCACCGGGGAGCTGTTTTTT. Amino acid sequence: CASSSHLFAGGQEGTGELFF.

The CDR3 reads CASSLALEAGGKQETQYF. The CDR3 region has the DNA TGTGCCAGCAGCTTAGCATTAGAGGCGGGCGGGAAACAAGAGACCCAGTACTTC. The chain employs TRBV7-2 and TRBJ2-5, with TRBD2 as a possible D gene (6 bases). The CDR3 spans 18 residues. Germline values: CDR1 SGHTA, CDR2 FQGNSA. V lost 0 bases, J lost 2 bases, and 19 bases lay in between.

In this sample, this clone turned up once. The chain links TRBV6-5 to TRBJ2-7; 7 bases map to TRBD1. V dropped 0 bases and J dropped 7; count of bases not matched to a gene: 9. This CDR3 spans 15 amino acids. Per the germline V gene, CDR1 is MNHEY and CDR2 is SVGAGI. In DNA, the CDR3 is TGTGCCAGCAGTTACTCGAACAGGGGCAGCTTGGAGCAGTACTTC. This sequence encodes CASSYSNRGSLEQYF.

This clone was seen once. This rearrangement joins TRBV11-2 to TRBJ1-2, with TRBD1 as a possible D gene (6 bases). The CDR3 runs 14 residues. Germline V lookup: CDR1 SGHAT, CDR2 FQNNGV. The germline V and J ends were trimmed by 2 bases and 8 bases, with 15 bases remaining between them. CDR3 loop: CASSLSVGGLGYTF. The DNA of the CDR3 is TGTGCCAGCAGCTTAAGCGTAGGGGGACTAGGCTACACCTTC.

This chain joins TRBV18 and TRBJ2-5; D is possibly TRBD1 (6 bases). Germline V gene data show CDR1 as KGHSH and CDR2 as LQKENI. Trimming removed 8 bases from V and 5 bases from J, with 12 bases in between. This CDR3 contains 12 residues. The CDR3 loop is CASTTGTETQYF. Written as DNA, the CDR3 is TGTGCCAGCACCACAGGGACGGAGACCCAGTACTTC.

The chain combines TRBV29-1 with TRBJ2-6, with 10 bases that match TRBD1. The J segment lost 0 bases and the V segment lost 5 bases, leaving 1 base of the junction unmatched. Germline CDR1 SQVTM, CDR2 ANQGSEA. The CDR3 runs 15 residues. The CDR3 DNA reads TGCAGCGTTAGGGACAGGGGCTCTGGGGCCAACGTCCTGACTTTC. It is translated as CSVRDRGSGANVLTF.

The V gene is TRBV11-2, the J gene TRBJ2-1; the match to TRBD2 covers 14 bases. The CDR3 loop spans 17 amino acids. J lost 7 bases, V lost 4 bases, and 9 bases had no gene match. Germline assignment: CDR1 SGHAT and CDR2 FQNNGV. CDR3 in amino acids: CASSSLTGLAGVNEQFF. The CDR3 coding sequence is TGTGCCAGCAGCTCTCTCACGGGACTAGCGGGGGTAAATGAGCAGTTCTTC.

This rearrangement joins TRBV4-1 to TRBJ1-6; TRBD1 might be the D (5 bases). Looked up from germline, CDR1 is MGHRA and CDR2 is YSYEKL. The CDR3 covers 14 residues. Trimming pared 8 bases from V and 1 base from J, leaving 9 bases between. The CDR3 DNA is TGCGCCAGCGGTCAGGGTTCCTATAATTCACCCCTCCACTTT. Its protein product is CASGQGSYNSPLHF.

CDR3 in amino acids: CSVAPGANYGYTF. The CDR3 DNA follows: TGCAGCGTCGCACCGGGGGCTAACTATGGCTACACCTTC. V usage is TRBV29-1 and J usage is TRBJ1-2; D may be TRBD1 (5 bases). CDR3 length equals 13 residues. Germline lookup yields CDR1 SQVTM and CDR2 ANQGSEA. Trimming removed 6 bases from V and 0 bases from J, with 11 bases in between.

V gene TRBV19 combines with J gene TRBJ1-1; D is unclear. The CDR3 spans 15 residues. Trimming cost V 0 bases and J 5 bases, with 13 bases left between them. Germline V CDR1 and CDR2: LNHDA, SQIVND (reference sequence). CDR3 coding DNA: TGTGCCAGTAGTATAGATCTTGCCGGGAGGACTGAAGCTTTCTTT. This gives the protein CASSIDLAGRTEAFF.

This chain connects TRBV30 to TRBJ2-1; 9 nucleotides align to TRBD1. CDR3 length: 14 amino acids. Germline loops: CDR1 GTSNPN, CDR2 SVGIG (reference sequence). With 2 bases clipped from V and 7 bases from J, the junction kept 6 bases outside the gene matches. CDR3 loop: CAWSTRTGDNEQFF. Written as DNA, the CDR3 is TGTGCCTGGAGTACCCGGACAGGGGATAATGAGCAGTTCTTC.

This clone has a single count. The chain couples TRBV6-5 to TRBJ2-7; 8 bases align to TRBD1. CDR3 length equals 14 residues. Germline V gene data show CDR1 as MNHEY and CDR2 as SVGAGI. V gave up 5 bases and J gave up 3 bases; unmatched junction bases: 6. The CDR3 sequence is CASSNTGQGYEQYF. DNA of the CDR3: TGTGCCAGCAGTAATACTGGACAGGGCTACGAGCAGTACTTC.

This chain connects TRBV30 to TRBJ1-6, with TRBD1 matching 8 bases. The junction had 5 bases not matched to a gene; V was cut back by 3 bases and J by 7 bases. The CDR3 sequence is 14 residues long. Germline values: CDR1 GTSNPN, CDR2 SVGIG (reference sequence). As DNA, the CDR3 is TGTGCCTGGAGGGGACAGGCGATGAATTCACCCCTCCACTTT. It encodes CAWRGQAMNSPLHF.

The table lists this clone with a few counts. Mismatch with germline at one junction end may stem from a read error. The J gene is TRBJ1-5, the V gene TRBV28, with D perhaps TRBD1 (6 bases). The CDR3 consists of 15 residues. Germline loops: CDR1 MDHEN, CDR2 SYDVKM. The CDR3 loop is CASRLVPGGNQPQHF. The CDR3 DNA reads TGTGCCAGCCGTTTAGTCCCAGGGGGCAATCAGCCCCAGCATTTT.

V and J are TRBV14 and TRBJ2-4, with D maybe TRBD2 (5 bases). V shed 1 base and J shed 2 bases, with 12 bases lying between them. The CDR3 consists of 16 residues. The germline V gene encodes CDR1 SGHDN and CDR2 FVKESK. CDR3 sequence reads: CASSQGRHGTKNIQYF. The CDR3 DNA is TGTGCCAGCAGCCAAGGGAGGCACGGGACCAAAAACATTCAGTACTTC.

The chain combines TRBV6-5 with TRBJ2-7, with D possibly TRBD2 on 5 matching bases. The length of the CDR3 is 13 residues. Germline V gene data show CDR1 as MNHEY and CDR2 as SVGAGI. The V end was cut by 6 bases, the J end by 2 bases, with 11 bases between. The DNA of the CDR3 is TGTGCCAGCAGGATCATGGGAGCCTACGAGCAGTACTTC. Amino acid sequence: CASRIMGAYEQYF.

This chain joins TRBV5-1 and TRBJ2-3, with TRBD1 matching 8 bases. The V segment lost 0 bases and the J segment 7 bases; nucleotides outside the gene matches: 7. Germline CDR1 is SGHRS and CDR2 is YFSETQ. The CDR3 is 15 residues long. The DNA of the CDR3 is TGCGCCAGCAGCTTGGCTAGCAGGGGGCGAAATACGCAGTATTTT. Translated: CASSLASRGRNTQYF. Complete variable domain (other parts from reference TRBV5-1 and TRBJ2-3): KAGVTQTPRYLIKTRGQQVTLSCSPISGHRSVSWYQQTPGQGLQFLFEYFSETQRNKGNFPGRFSGRQFSNSRSEMNVSTLELGDSALYLCASSLASRGRNTQYFGPGTRLTVL.

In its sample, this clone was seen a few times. As DNA, the CDR3 is TGTGCCTACTTGAGGAGCTCCTATAATTCACCCCTCCACTTT. Protein product: CAYLRSSYNSPLHF. The genes are TRBV30 and TRBJ1-6; D remains unclear. Per germline, CDR1 GTSNPN and CDR2 SVGIG (reference sequence). This CDR3 is 14 amino acids long. V was cut by 7 bases and J by 0 bases, with 10 bases left in between. The full variable domain, completed using reference TRBV30 and TRBJ1-6, is SQTIHQWPATLVQPVGSPLSLECTVEGTSNPNLYWYRQAAGRGLQLLFYSVGIGQISSEVPQNLSASRPQDRQFILSSKKLLLSDSGFYLCAYLRSSYNSPLHFGNGTRLTVT.

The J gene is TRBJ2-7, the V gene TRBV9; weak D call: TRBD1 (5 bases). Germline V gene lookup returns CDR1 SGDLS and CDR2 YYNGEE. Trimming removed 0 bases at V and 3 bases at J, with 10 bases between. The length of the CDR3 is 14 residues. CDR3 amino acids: CASSVEPTDYEQYF. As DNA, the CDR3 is TGTGCCAGCAGCGTAGAGCCGACAGACTACGAGCAGTACTTC.

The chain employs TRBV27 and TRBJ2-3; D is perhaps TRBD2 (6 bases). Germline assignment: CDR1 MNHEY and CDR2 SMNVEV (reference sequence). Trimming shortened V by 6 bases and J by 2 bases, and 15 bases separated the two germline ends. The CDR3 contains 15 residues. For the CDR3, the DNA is TGTGCCAGCAGACCCTCTAGCGATCACACAGATACGCAGTATTTT. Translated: CASRPSSDHTDTQYF.

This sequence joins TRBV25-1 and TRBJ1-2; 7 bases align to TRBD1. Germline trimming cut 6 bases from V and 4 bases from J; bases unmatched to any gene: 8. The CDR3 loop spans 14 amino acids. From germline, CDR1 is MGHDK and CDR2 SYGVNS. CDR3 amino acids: CASRDDREIYGYTF. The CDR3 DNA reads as TGTGCCAGCAGGGACGACAGGGAGATCTATGGCTACACCTTC.

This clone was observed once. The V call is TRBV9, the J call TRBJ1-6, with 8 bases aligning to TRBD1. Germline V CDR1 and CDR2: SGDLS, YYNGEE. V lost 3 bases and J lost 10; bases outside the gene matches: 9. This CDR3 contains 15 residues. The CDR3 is CASSAGRQGTSPLHF. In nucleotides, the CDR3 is TGTGCCAGCAGCGCCGGGAGACAGGGGACCTCACCCCTCCACTTT.

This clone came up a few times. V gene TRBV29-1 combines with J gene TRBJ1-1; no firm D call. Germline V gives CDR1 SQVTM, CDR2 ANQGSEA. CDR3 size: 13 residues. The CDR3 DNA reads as TGCACCGTGAGTGGGCCCTTGGGCACTGAAGCTTTCTTT. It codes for CTVSGPLGTEAFF.

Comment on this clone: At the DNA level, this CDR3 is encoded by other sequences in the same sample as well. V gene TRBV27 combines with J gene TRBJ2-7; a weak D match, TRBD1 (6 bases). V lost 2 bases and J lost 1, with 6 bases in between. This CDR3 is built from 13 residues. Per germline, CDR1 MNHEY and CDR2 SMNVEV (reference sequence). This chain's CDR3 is CASSLRGSYEQYF. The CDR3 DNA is TGTGCCAGCAGTTTAAGGGGGTCCTACGAGCAGTACTTC.

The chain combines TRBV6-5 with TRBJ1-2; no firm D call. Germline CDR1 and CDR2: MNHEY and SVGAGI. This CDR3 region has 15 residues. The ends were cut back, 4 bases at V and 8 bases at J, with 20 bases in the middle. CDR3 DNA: TGTGCCAGCAGTTCCCACCGCGGGTCCGGGGTAGGCTACACCTTC. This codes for CASSSHRGSGVGYTF.

In nucleotides, the CDR3 is TGCAGCGTCGGGGAGTTCACTGAAGCTTTCTTT. Translated: CSVGEFTEAFF. The chain carries TRBV29-1 and TRBJ1-1; D is unclear. V lost 6 bases to trimming and J lost 4 bases, with 9 bases between them. There are 11 residues in the CDR3. Germline-derived CDR1 and CDR2 are SQVTM and ANQGSEA. Full variable domain (rest looked up from reference TRBV29-1 and TRBJ1-1): SAVISQKPSRDICQRGTSLTIQCQVDSQVTMMFWYRQQPGQSLTLIATANQGSEATYESGFVIDKFPISRPNLTFSTLTVSNMSPEDSSIYLCSVGEFTEAFFGQGTRLTVV.